One T cell receptor (beta chain) is described in this entry. This sample was included in a study of cytomegalovirus exposure and HLA in healthy donors. Per the germline V gene, CDR1 is SGDLS and CDR2 is YYNGEE. The V gene lost 0 bases and the J gene lost 6 bases, with 9 bases spanning the gap. This CDR3 is 14 amino acids long. The PCR used 60 Vbeta and 13 Jbeta primers. In the source study's methods: A later analysis tallied some 84 million unique TCR beta chains, about 11 million of them shared. Generated by immunoSEQ multiplex PCR, the TCRdb table keeps only in-frame clones and is missing some. V and J calls and clone size are given by that table; D and trimming were obtained from the DNA. The sample consists of some 270,000 clones, about nine tenths of them appearing once.

The receptor was isolated from a girl aged 2 to 10 in good health and CMV-seronegative. The rearrangement joins TRBV9 to TRBJ2-2; no clear D gene. What was sequenced was PBMCs. DNA of the CDR3: TGTGCCAGCAGCGTAGTACTGGCGGCCGGGGAGCTGTTTTTT. Its protein product is CASSVVLAAGELFF. Full variable domain (remainder filled in from reference TRBV9 and TRBJ2-2): DSGVTQTPKHLITATGQRVTLRCSPRSGDLSVYWYQQSLDQGLQFLIQYYNGEERAKGNILERFSAQQFPDLHSELNLSSLELGDSALYFCASSVVLAAGELFFGEGSRLTVL.